The 26 T cell receptor beta chains below come from one sample, sequenced in a study of identical twins. MiXCR was run by TCRdb on the 5' RACE reads, yielding one entry per CDR3 protein. This table has about 200,000 distinct CDR3 sequences, around 9.6% appearing once. Sequencing input: memory (CD45RO+) T cells sorted from blood. The receptor source for this set is a woman under 30 in good health.

This clonotype was counted a few times. The CDR3 is CAISGVKGSGQFF. The CDR3, as DNA: TGTGCCATCAGTGGGGTTAAGGGGAGTGGACAGTTCTTC. The V call is TRBV10-3, the J call TRBJ2-1, with D tentatively TRBD1 or TRBD2 (5 bases each). The CDR3 extends over 13 amino acids. Germline V lookup: CDR1 ENHRY, CDR2 SYGVKD. V was cut by 4 bases and J by 13 bases, with 17 bases left in between.

The chain couples TRBV7-2 to TRBJ2-5; 10 nucleotides align to TRBD1. V shed 7 bases and J 4 bases; nucleotides not matched to a gene: 9. Germline lookup yields CDR1 SGHTA and CDR2 FQGNSA. The CDR3 consists of 15 residues. In nucleotides, the CDR3 is TGTGCCAGCAACTCCGGGACAGGGGTCGGAGAGACCCAGTACTTC. Translating it yields CASNSGTGVGETQYF.

This clonotype has more than one count but fewer than ten. V gene TRBV20-1 combines with J gene TRBJ2-7; TRBD1 aligns across 11 bases. The germline V gene encodes CDR1 DFQATT and CDR2 SNEGSKA (reference sequence). This CDR3 is built from 16 residues. V was pared by 5 bases and J by 4 bases, with 13 bases of the junction left unmatched. Written as DNA, the CDR3 is TGCAGTGCTCGCGTGGATCCGGGACAGGGGGGTTACGAGCAGTACTTC. Translated, it gives CSARVDPGQGGYEQYF.

V usage is TRBV10-1 and J usage is TRBJ1-2; D is undetermined. This CDR3 has 14 residues. Trimming cost V 0 bases and J 4 bases, with 9 bases left between them. Per the germline V gene, CDR1 is WNHNN and CDR2 is SYGVQD (reference sequence). CDR3 sequence (DNA): TGCGCCAGCAGTGAGTCGATAGACGGCTATGGCTACACCTTC. This gives the protein CASSESIDGYGYTF.

This clonotype was counted ten times or more. The rearrangement links TRBV12-3 or TRBV12-4 to TRBJ1-6, with D unclear. This CDR3 is built from 12 residues. V was pared by 6 bases and J by 14 bases, with 14 bases between. In nucleotides, the CDR3 is TGTGCCAGCAGCTATCATAGCGGGTCCCTCCACTTT. Residues: CASSYHSGSLHF.

This clonotype was picked up many times. This rearrangement joins TRBV29-1 to TRBJ2-3, with TRBD2 as a possible D gene (6 bases). V shed 3 bases and J shed 0 bases, with 16 bases lying between them. This CDR3 has 16 amino acids. Germline V gene data show CDR1 as SQVTM and CDR2 as ANQGSEA. CDR3 in amino acids: CSVEVFGGASTDTQYF. DNA for the CDR3: TGCAGCGTTGAGGTTTTCGGGGGTGCAAGCACAGATACGCAGTATTTT.

This clonotype occurred many times. V usage is TRBV6-5 and J usage is TRBJ2-5; D is uncertain. V dropped 2 bases and J dropped 5 bases, with 12 bases sitting between them. The CDR3 consists of 14 residues. From germline, CDR1 is MNHEY and CDR2 SVGAGI. CDR3 nucleotide sequence: TGTGCCAGCAGTTACCGGGTTTCAGGCGAGACCCAGTACTTC. Encoded protein: CASSYRVSGETQYF.

V is TRBV11-2 and J is TRBJ2-7; D gene ambiguous. This CDR3 is 12 amino acids long. Trimming cost V 5 bases and J 7 bases, with 12 bases left between them. Looked up from germline, CDR1 is SGHAT and CDR2 is FQNNGV. The CDR3 loop reads CASSRWTKEQYF. The CDR3 DNA reads as TGTGCCAGCAGCCGCTGGACCAAAGAGCAGTACTTC. The full variable domain, its missing parts supplied by reference TRBV11-2 and TRBJ2-7, is EAGVAQSPRYKIIEKRQSVAFWCNPISGHATLYWYQQILGQGPKLLIQFQNNGVVDDSQLPKDRFSAERLKGVDSTLKIQPAKLEDSAVYLCASSRWTKEQYFGPGTRLTVT.

This clonotype has more than one count but fewer than ten. The chain links TRBV6-5 to TRBJ2-3, with 11 bases matching TRBD2. Germline lookup yields CDR1 MNHEY and CDR2 SVGAGI. This CDR3 comprises 17 residues. J lost 6 bases, V lost 0 bases, and 8 bases had no gene match. CDR3 nucleotides: TGTGCCAGCAGTTACTCCCGAACTAGCGGGAGCGTCGATACGCAGTATTTT. It is translated as CASSYSRTSGSVDTQYF.

This clonotype was counted many times. V and J are TRBV10-1 and TRBJ1-1; 7 bases line up with TRBD1. The CDR3 contains 12 residues. CDR1 is WNHNN, CDR2 SYGVQD, per germline (reference sequence). Trimming at V came to 4 bases and at J to 7 bases, leaving 3 bases not matched to a gene. The DNA for the CDR3 is TGCGCCAGCAGTGCGGACAGGTTTGAAGCTTTCTTT. As protein: CASSADRFEAFF.

The chain employs TRBV2 and TRBJ2-2; D is possibly TRBD2 (7 bases). CDR3 length: 15 amino acids. Trimming stripped 7 bases from V and 3 bases from J, with 15 bases between. The germline gives CDR1 SNHLY, CDR2 FYNNEI. The CDR3 sequence is CASTRGGRYTGELFF. In DNA, the CDR3 is TGTGCCAGCACACGCGGGGGCAGGTACACCGGGGAGCTGTTTTTT.

The rearrangement uses TRBV5-1 and TRBJ1-6; the D is unclear. There are 15 residues in the CDR3. The ends were cut back, 4 bases at V and 6 bases at J, with 14 bases in the middle. Germline-derived CDR1 and CDR2 are SGHRS and YFSETQ. This chain's CDR3 is CASSEEEALNSPLHF. The CDR3 coding sequence is TGCGCCAGCAGCGAGGAAGAGGCTCTTAATTCACCCCTCCACTTT.

This clonotype was counted only a few times. The chain couples TRBV10-3 to TRBJ1-3; D is unresolved. CDR1 ENHRY and CDR2 SYGVKD come from the germline V gene. The germline V and J ends were trimmed by 2 bases and 8 bases, with 10 bases remaining between them. The CDR3 totals 13 residues. CDR3 sequence reads: CAISEAGADTIYF. The CDR3 DNA follows: TGTGCCATCAGTGAGGCCGGTGCAGACACCATATATTTT.

This clonotype was seen many times. This chain connects TRBV5-1 to TRBJ1-6, with TRBD1 identical over 7 bases. The V gene's germline CDR1 is SGHRS and CDR2 YFSETQ. J lost 9 bases, V lost 2 bases, and 8 bases had no gene match. The CDR3 runs to 15 residues. In DNA form, the CDR3 reads TGCGCCAGCAGCTTCGACAGGGTCGGACTTTCACCCCTCCACTTT. This sequence encodes CASSFDRVGLSPLHF.

The chain uses TRBV10-3 and TRBJ2-5; D is uncertain. Trimming took off 4 bases at V and 3 bases at J, with 6 bases between the two ends. The CDR3 length is 12 residues. Germline CDR1 and CDR2: ENHRY and SYGVKD. The CDR3 spells CAISAAKETQYF. The DNA for the CDR3 is TGTGCCATCAGTGCGGCTAAAGAGACCCAGTACTTC.

This clonotype was counted a few times. V and J are TRBV5-5 and TRBJ2-7; D uncertain. Trimming took 0 bases from V and 1 from J, leaving 8 bases between them. From germline, CDR1 is SGHKS and CDR2 YYEKEE (reference sequence). This CDR3 region has 14 residues. CDR3 in amino acids: CASSLVARSYEQYF. The DNA for the CDR3 is TGTGCCAGCAGCTTGGTGGCCAGATCCTACGAGCAGTACTTC.

This clonotype was seen only a few times. The genes are TRBV20-1 and TRBJ2-3; D is ambiguous. The germline CDR1 and CDR2 sequences are DFQATT and SNEGSKA (reference sequence). This CDR3 is 15 amino acids long. Trimming removed 1 base from V and 6 bases from J, with 17 bases in between. The CDR3 DNA reads as TGCAGTGCTAGAGCTCCCAGTAATTATCCGGATACGCAGTATTTT. This translates into CSARAPSNYPDTQYF.

This sequence joins TRBV10-3 and TRBJ2-1; no reliable D call. CDR3 length: 14 residues. V was shortened by 0 bases and J by 9 bases, with 12 bases between the two germline ends. CDR1 is ENHRY, CDR2 SYGVKD, per germline. The DNA for the CDR3 is TGTGCCATCAGTGAGTCGAAGATGCGCGGTGAGCAGTTCTTC. This translates into CAISESKMRGEQFF.

This clonotype has only a few counts. The chain employs TRBV11-2 and TRBJ1-4; D might be TRBD1 (5 bases). Germline values: CDR1 SGHAT, CDR2 FQNNGV. Between the trimmed V and J ends, which lost 1 base and 11 bases, there was a span of 11 bases. There are 13 residues in the CDR3. CDR3 loop: CASSLGGGGKLFF. The DNA for the CDR3 is TGTGCCAGCAGCTTAGGAGGTGGGGGGAAACTGTTTTTT.

This clonotype was recorded a few times. The rearrangement links TRBV20-1 to TRBJ2-3, with D possibly being TRBD2 (7 bases). Trimming removed 0 bases from V and 11 bases from J, with 18 bases in between. The CDR3 spans 14 residues. The germline CDR1 and CDR2 sequences are DFQATT and SNEGSKA (reference sequence). The CDR3 spells CSAREGWGGAGQYF. Written as DNA, the CDR3 is TGCAGTGCTAGAGAGGGGTGGGGGGGCGCCGGGCAGTATTTT.

The chain has TRBV20-1 and TRBJ1-2; D possibly corresponds to TRBD1 (5 bases). Germline CDR1 DFQATT, CDR2 SNEGSKA (reference sequence). Trimming stripped 0 bases from V and 3 bases from J, with 14 bases between. The CDR3 totals 15 residues. The CDR3: CSARDLGPGDYGYTF. The CDR3, as DNA: TGCAGTGCTAGAGATCTTGGTCCGGGGGACTATGGCTACACCTTC.

This clonotype was recorded a few times. The chain joins TRBV5-1 to TRBJ2-7; D uncertain. Germline V gene data show CDR1 as SGHRS and CDR2 as YFSETQ. Trimming left V 0 bases short and J 4 bases short, with 5 bases between. This CDR3 has 12 residues. CDR3 in DNA: TGCGCCAGCAGCTTGGTCCAGTACGAGCAGTACTTC. This encodes CASSLVQYEQYF.

V gene TRBV6-2 or TRBV6-3 combines with J gene TRBJ2-5; TRBD2 is a possible D gene (5 bases). This CDR3 is built from 16 residues. Germline lookup yields CDR1 MNHEY and CDR2 SVGEGT. Trimming stripped 7 bases from V and 4 bases from J, with 22 bases between. This CDR3 reads CASTKGMFGIGETQYF. The CDR3 DNA follows: TGTGCCAGCACCAAGGGCATGTTCGGGATCGGAGAGACCCAGTACTTC.

This clonotype was observed a handful of times. The gene calls are TRBV7-8 and TRBJ2-5; 7 bases agree with TRBD2. Trimming removed 5 bases from V and 5 bases from J; junction bases left unmatched: 8. The length of the CDR3 is 14 residues. CDR1 and CDR2 from the germline V gene are SGHVS and FQNEAQ. CDR3 residues: CASSPGRGRETQYF. The CDR3 DNA sequence: TGTGCCAGCAGCCCAGGGAGGGGTCGGGAGACCCAGTACTTC.

J is TRBJ1-1 and V is TRBV2; 9 bases map to TRBD1. This CDR3 comprises 15 residues. The ends lost 5 bases at V and 5 bases at J; junction bases unmatched: 9. Germline CDR1 and CDR2: SNHLY and FYNNEI. The CDR3 spells CASSRTGGISTEAFF. For the CDR3, the DNA is TGTGCCAGCAGTAGAACAGGGGGCATTAGTACTGAAGCTTTCTTT. Full variable domain (rest looked up from reference TRBV2 and TRBJ1-1): EPEVTQTPSHQVTQMGQEVILRCVPISNHLYFYWYRQILGQKVEFLVSFYNNEISEKSEIFDDQFSVERPDGSNFTLKIRSTKLEDSAMYFCASSRTGGISTEAFFGQGTRLTVV.

This clonotype was detected ten times or more. The chain combines TRBV6-1 with TRBJ1-2; maybe TRBD1 (5 bases). This CDR3 spans 14 amino acids. Trimming took 8 bases from V and 7 from J, leaving 20 bases between them. Per germline, CDR1 MNHNS and CDR2 SASEGT. CDR3 sequence reads: CASLGADRVGGYTF. As DNA, the CDR3 is TGTGCCAGCCTCGGGGCAGATCGTGTAGGTGGCTACACCTTC.